The clone carrying this T cell receptor (beta chain) came up a few times. The antigen is not known. These donors counted as nominally healthy when sampled, but unrecorded immune exposures were likely. The sample originates from a study of cytomegalovirus exposure and HLA in healthy donors. V lost 6 bases to trimming and J lost 5 bases; unmatched junction nucleotides: 10. The CDR3 runs 15 residues. Germline values: CDR1 MNHEY, CDR2 SVGAGI. Whole-study findings and limits: A cluster of highly shared sequence variants was likely a sequencing artifact. Researchers reported in a later analysis that a missense DCLRE1C variant was tied to TCR beta V- and J-gene trimming.

Primers included in the PCR were 60 Vbeta and 13 Jbeta primers. Sequencing was performed with immunoSEQ multiplex PCR; in TCRdb, only in-frame clones are kept and a portion is missing. The sample contains 100,000 to 150,000 clones, just under 75% of which appear only once. This receptor was taken from a man between 60 and 75 years old in good health and CMV-seropositive. Sequencing used PBMCs. The chain has TRBV6-5 and TRBJ1-5, with 7 bases that match TRBD1. This chain's CDR3 is CASSKSGTAYQPQHF. The CDR3 DNA follows: TGTGCCAGCAGCAAATCCGGGACAGCTTATCAGCCCCAGCATTTT.